This is a list of T cell receptor beta chains from one sample in a study of CXCR4 blockade with PD-1 therapy in pancreatic cancer. The assay was immunoSEQ multiplex PCR, and TCRdb's table has in-frame clones only and misses some. The table includes fewer than 6,500 clones, 45% to 60% detected once. Sequencing was done on a sample of tumor tissue. The receptors shown here come from a human donor with pancreatic ductal adenocarcinoma. Each CDR3 is given with its conserved first and last residue. D genes are given only for firm matches. For some rows the clone size is stated as once, few or many, or as a class when expanded; others skip it.

CDR3 DNA: TGTGCCAGCAGCCACCCCCGAGCCCATGGCTACACCTTC; CDR3 protein: CASSHPRAHGYTF; J gene: TRBJ1-2; V gene: TRBV14; clone size: NA; CDR3 length: 13; D gene: NA
CDR3 DNA: TGTGCCAGTAGTATTGGGACAGGGGAAGCCGGCTACACCTTC; CDR3 protein: CASSIGTGEAGYTF; J gene: TRBJ1-2; V gene: TRBV19; clone size: NA; CDR3 length: 14; D gene: TRBD1
CDR3 DNA: TGTGCCAGTGCAGGACATAACTCTGGGGCCAACGTCCTGACTTTC; CDR3 protein: CASAGHNSGANVLTF; J gene: TRBJ2-6; V gene: TRBV6-8; clone size: few; CDR3 length: 15; D gene: NA
CDR3 DNA: TGTGCCAGCAGCGTCAGGGCTTTGGGGCTCATGAACACTGAAGCTTTCTTT; CDR3 protein: CASSVRALGLMNTEAFF; J gene: TRBJ1-1; V gene: TRBV11-3; clone size: medium-sized; CDR3 length: 17; D gene: NA
CDR3 DNA: TGCGCCAGCAGCCCCCTAGCGGCCTGGGGAGATACGCAGTATTTT; CDR3 protein: CASSPLAAWGDTQYF; J gene: TRBJ2-3; V gene: TRBV5-1; clone size: NA; CDR3 length: 15; D gene: TRBD2
CDR3 DNA: TGCAGCGTTGGGACTAGCGATGACGGGGAGCTGTTTTTT; CDR3 protein: CSVGTSDDGELFF; J gene: TRBJ2-2; V gene: TRBV29-1; clone size: few; CDR3 length: 13; D gene: TRBD2
CDR3 DNA: TGTGCCAGTCACAGGGGAGACAATGAGCAGTTCTTC; CDR3 protein: CASHRGDNEQFF; J gene: TRBJ2-1; V gene: TRBV19; clone size: NA; CDR3 length: 12; D gene: TRBD1
CDR3 DNA: TGCAGCGTTCAACAGTACTCTGGAAACACCATATATTTT; CDR3 protein: CSVQQYSGNTIYF; J gene: TRBJ1-3; V gene: TRBV29-1; clone size: NA; CDR3 length: 13; D gene: NA
CDR3 DNA: TGTGCCAGCAGCTTGTCCCCGGGACAGGGTAGTTCACCCCTCCACTTT; CDR3 protein: CASSLSPGQGSSPLHF; J gene: TRBJ1-6; V gene: TRBV11-3; clone size: NA; CDR3 length: 16; D gene: TRBD1
CDR3 DNA: TGTGCCAGTAGTATAGAGGCAGGCTACGAGCAGTACTTC; CDR3 protein: CASSIEAGYEQYF; J gene: TRBJ2-7; V gene: TRBV19; clone size: few; CDR3 length: 13; D gene: NA
CDR3 DNA: TGTGCCAGTAGTTTTTGGGACAGTCTCAATCAGCCCCAGCATTTT; CDR3 protein: CASSFWDSLNQPQHF; J gene: TRBJ1-5; V gene: TRBV19; clone size: NA; CDR3 length: 15; D gene: TRBD1
CDR3 DNA: TGTGCCAGCAGTCAACAGGGTAGGACTGAAGCTTTCTTT; CDR3 protein: CASSQQGRTEAFF; J gene: TRBJ1-1; V gene: TRBV22-1; clone size: few; CDR3 length: 13; D gene: NA
CDR3 DNA: TGTGCCACCAGCAGGTTCGCAGGGGCCCAGGGGCAGCCCCAGCATTTT; CDR3 protein: CATSRFAGAQGQPQHF; J gene: TRBJ1-5; V gene: TRBV15; clone size: NA; CDR3 length: 16; D gene: NA
CDR3 DNA: TGTGCCAGCAGTTACAGGGGGGCGAACCATGGCTACACCTTC; CDR3 protein: CASSYRGANHGYTF; J gene: TRBJ1-2; V gene: TRBV6-8; clone size: medium-sized; CDR3 length: 14; D gene: NA
CDR3 DNA: TGTGCCAGCAGTTACTCGGACGTAGGGGGGAATGAGCAGTTCTTC; CDR3 protein: CASSYSDVGGNEQFF; J gene: TRBJ2-1; V gene: TRBV6-8; clone size: NA; CDR3 length: 15; D gene: NA
CDR3 DNA: TGTGCCAGCAGTGAAGGGACAGGGGGCTCCTACGAGCAGTACTTC; CDR3 protein: CASSEGTGGSYEQYF; J gene: TRBJ2-7; V gene: TRBV6-7; clone size: few; CDR3 length: 15; D gene: TRBD1
CDR3 DNA: TGTGCTAGTGGACCCGGGGCTAGCGGGATTTTCCCAGATACGCAGTATTTT; CDR3 protein: CASGPGASGIFPDTQYF; J gene: TRBJ2-3; V gene: TRBV12-5; clone size: once; CDR3 length: 17; D gene: TRBD2
CDR3 DNA: TGTGCCAGTAGTATCCTACCCGGACAGGGAGAAAAACTGTTTTTT; CDR3 protein: CASSILPGQGEKLFF; J gene: TRBJ1-4; V gene: TRBV19; clone size: NA; CDR3 length: 15; D gene: TRBD1
CDR3 DNA: TGTGCCAGTAGTATTACCCAAAACGAGCAGTACTTC; CDR3 protein: CASSITQNEQYF; J gene: TRBJ2-7; V gene: TRBV19; clone size: large; CDR3 length: 12; D gene: NA
CDR3 DNA: TGTGCCAGTAGTATATTGGGACTAACCAATGAGCAGTTCTTC; CDR3 protein: CASSILGLTNEQFF; J gene: TRBJ2-1; V gene: TRBV19; clone size: NA; CDR3 length: 14; D gene: TRBD2
CDR3 DNA: TGTGCCAGTAGTCGCCGGACTAGCGGGAGGTCCTACAATGAGCAGTTCTTC; CDR3 protein: CASSRRTSGRSYNEQFF; J gene: TRBJ2-1; V gene: TRBV19; clone size: NA; CDR3 length: 17; D gene: TRBD2
CDR3 DNA: TGTGCCCTGAGAACGGTCACGGGGGTGGGTGAAAAACTGTTTTTT; CDR3 protein: CALRTVTGVGEKLFF; J gene: TRBJ1-4; V gene: TRBV30; clone size: NA; CDR3 length: 15; D gene: NA
CDR3 DNA: TGTGCCAGTAGTATAGTCTCCGGTCAGCCCCAGCATTTT; CDR3 protein: CASSIVSGQPQHF; J gene: TRBJ1-5; V gene: TRBV19; clone size: NA; CDR3 length: 13; D gene: NA